The T cell receptor beta chain under discussion was sequenced for a study of immune evolution from preneoplasia to lung adenocarcinoma. Sequencing used immunoSEQ multiplex PCR; TCRdb keeps in-frame clones, though not all of them. The sample contains under 10,000 clones, approximately 79% of which appear only once. Study conclusions and caveats: Clonality was highest in normal lung, lower in later-stage lesions apparently. Normal lung had the highest top T cell clone frequencies.

Concerning this clone: The antigen is undetermined.

CDR3 length equals 14 residues. Trimming stripped 8 bases from V and 6 bases from J, with 18 bases between. Germline V gives CDR1 LNHDA, CDR2 SQIVND (reference sequence). Patient tissue came from resections in Japan or China, 2014–2017. Each case's diagnosis was confirmed by two pathologists on H&E. This TCR came from a person aged 60-79 years with lung adenocarcinoma. The chain is built from TRBV19 and TRBJ2-3; no clear D. Sequenced sample: FFPE adjacent normal lung tissue. The CDR3 reads CASGRSAASDTQYF. DNA of the CDR3: TGTGCCAGTGGACGTTCGGCCGCTAGTGATACGCAGTATTTT.